One sample yielded the 6 T cell receptor beta chains listed below, sequenced in a study of blood T cells in healthy people across ages. Together with a sample-barcoded 5' primer, a J-beta primer mix was included in a second PCR lasting roughly 6 to 12 cycles. TCRdb reprocessed the 5' RACE reads via MiXCR and lists one record per CDR3 protein. The data show some 850,000 distinct CDR3 sequences, around a quarter seen once. The same specimen was also included in a second study, on T cells of mothers and their children.

The source material was blood. Every receptor here comes from a boy younger than 18 in good health.

This clonotype has only a few counts. The chain joins TRBV20-1 to TRBJ1-2; 12 bases map to TRBD1. Germline V gene data show CDR1 as DFQATT and CDR2 as SNEGSKA (reference sequence). V was pared by 0 bases and J by 10 bases, with 12 bases of the junction left unmatched. The CDR3 contains 16 residues. The CDR3 DNA reads as TGCAGTGCTAGAGAAGGTGCCTTCGGGACAGGGGGCGACTACACCTTC. Its protein is CSAREGAFGTGGDYTF.

This clonotype came up many times. The chain recombines TRBV9 with TRBJ2-5; D might be TRBD2 (6 bases). Germline CDR1 and CDR2: SGDLS and YYNGEE. Trimming left V 0 bases short and J 4 bases short, with 10 bases between. The CDR3 has 14 residues. In nucleotides, the CDR3 is TGTGCCAGCAGCGTAGACCGGGGAGGAGAGACCCAGTACTTC. Its protein product is CASSVDRGGETQYF.

This chain joins TRBV6-6 and TRBJ1-1; D ambiguous. The V gene's germline CDR1 is MNHNY and CDR2 SVGAGI (reference sequence). The CDR3 is made up of 15 amino acids. Trimming shortened V by 2 bases and J by 1 base, and 11 bases separated the two germline ends. For the CDR3, the DNA is TGTGCCAGCAGTTACGAGGCGGCAGAGAACACTGAAGCTTTCTTT. As protein: CASSYEAAENTEAFF.

V usage is TRBV19 and J usage is TRBJ2-1, with TRBD2 identical over 10 bases. Per the germline V gene, CDR1 is LNHDA and CDR2 is SQIVND (reference sequence). This CDR3 spans 15 amino acids. The ends lost 3 bases at V and 7 bases at J; junction bases unmatched: 6. The CDR3 DNA sequence: TGTGCCAGTAGTATCTGGCTAGCGGGGGCAAATGAGCAGTTCTTC. Translating gives CASSIWLAGANEQFF.

This clonotype was found a few times. The chain has TRBV20-1 and TRBJ2-5; 13 bases agree with TRBD2. The CDR3 covers 17 residues. Looked up from germline, CDR1 is DFQATT and CDR2 is SNEGSKA (reference sequence). V shed 2 bases and J 1 base; nucleotides not matched to a gene: 7. Written as DNA, the CDR3 is TGCAGTGCTAGAACTAGCGGGGGGGGATCGCTCCAAGAGACCCAGTACTTC. This codes for CSARTSGGGSLQETQYF.

The rearrangement joins TRBV10-3 to TRBJ1-2, with 7 nucleotides matching TRBD1. CDR1 ENHRY and CDR2 SYGVKD come from the germline V gene. V shed 6 bases and J 5 bases; nucleotides not matched to a gene: 3. This CDR3 comprises 12 residues. DNA for the CDR3: TGTGCCATCAGGGGGGACAGTTATGGCTACACCTTC. Its translation is CAIRGDSYGYTF.